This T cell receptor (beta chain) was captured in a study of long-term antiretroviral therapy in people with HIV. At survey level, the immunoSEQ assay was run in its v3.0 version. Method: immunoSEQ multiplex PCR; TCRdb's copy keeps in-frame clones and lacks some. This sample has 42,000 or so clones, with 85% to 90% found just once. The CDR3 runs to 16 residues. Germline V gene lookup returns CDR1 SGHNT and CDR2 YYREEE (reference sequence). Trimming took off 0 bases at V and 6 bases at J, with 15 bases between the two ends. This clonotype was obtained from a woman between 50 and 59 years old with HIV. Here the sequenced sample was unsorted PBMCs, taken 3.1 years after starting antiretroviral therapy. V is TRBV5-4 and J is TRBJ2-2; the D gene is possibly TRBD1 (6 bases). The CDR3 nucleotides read TGTGCCAGCAGCTTGGAAGCAGGGGTTTGGGCCGGGGAGCTGTTTTTT. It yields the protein CASSLEAGVWAGELFF.